These 2 T cell receptor beta chains were all obtained from the same sample, sequenced in a study of T cell responses to AZD1222 COVID-19 vaccine. The assay was immunoSEQ multiplex PCR, and TCRdb's table has in-frame clones only and misses some. The repertoire holds about 120,000 clones, 92% seen once, with 1.1% in the top ten. The sequencing here drew on peripheral blood, taken on day 0 of AZD1222 vaccination. All receptors derive from an adult in good health.

The chain joins TRBV11-3 to TRBJ2-5, with D perhaps TRBD1 (6 bases). The CDR3 loop spans 13 amino acids. Germline V lookup: CDR1 SGHNT, CDR2 YENEEA. Trimming left V 5 bases short and J 1 base short, with 8 bases between. The DNA for the CDR3 is TGTGCCAGCAGCCAGGGGTCCCAAGAGACCCAGTACTTC. Translating gives CASSQGSQETQYF. The complete variable domain, with remaining parts taken from reference TRBV11-3 and TRBJ2-5, reads EAGVVQSPRYKIIEKKQPVAFWCNPISGHNTLYWYLQNLGQGPELLIRYENEEAVDDSQLPKDRFSAERLKGVDSTLKIQPAELGDSAVYLCASSQGSQETQYFGPGTRLLVL.

The gene calls are TRBV6-5 and TRBJ1-5; TRBD1 might be the D (5 bases). CDR3 length equals 14 residues. The V gene's germline CDR1 is MNHEY and CDR2 SVGAGI. Trimming removed 8 bases at V and 3 bases at J, with 14 bases between. The CDR3 loop reads CASWGPGFNQPQHF. As DNA, the CDR3 is TGTGCCAGCTGGGGCCCCGGGTTCAATCAGCCCCAGCATTTT.